The 29 T cell receptor beta chains below were found in one sample sequenced in a study of cytomegalovirus exposure and HLA in healthy donors. With 60 Vbeta and 13 Jbeta primers, the PCR was carried out. The repertoire was sequenced with immunoSEQ multiplex PCR; TCRdb's copy has only in-frame clones and lacks some. The table has about 130,000 clones, around 80% seen once. What was sequenced was PBMCs. Receptor source: a man younger than 35 in good health and CMV-seronegative.

The chain joins TRBV7-9 to TRBJ2-7; 7 bases line up with TRBD1. The CDR3 length is 16 residues. The germline gives CDR1 SEHNR, CDR2 FQNEAQ (reference sequence). The J segment lost 3 bases and the V segment lost 1 base, leaving 9 bases of the junction unmatched. The CDR3 sequence: CASSLGTGTPGYEQYF. The CDR3 DNA follows: TGTGCCAGCAGCTTAGGGACAGGAACCCCTGGCTACGAGCAGTACTTC.

The gene calls are TRBV19 and TRBJ2-2; D is possibly TRBD2 (5 bases). The germline V gene encodes CDR1 LNHDA and CDR2 SQIVND (reference sequence). V gave up 3 bases and J gave up 0 bases, with 20 bases separating them. This CDR3 region has 19 residues. The CDR3 nucleotides are TGTGCCAGTAGTATCCCGACTATTTTAGGCAGGCCGAACACCGGGGAGCTGTTTTTT. It codes for CASSIPTILGRPNTGELFF.

The rearrangement uses TRBV5-8 and TRBJ1-2; unclear D gene. V lost 3 bases to trimming and J lost 8 bases, with 17 bases between them. The germline CDR1 and CDR2 sequences are SGHTS and YDEGEE. The CDR3 loop spans 14 amino acids. The chain's CDR3 is CASSSEAPRRGYTF. The CDR3, as DNA: TGTGCCAGCAGCTCCGAGGCACCACGGCGCGGCTACACCTTC. The variable domain in full, completed from reference TRBV5-8 and TRBJ1-2, reads EAGVTQSPTHLIKTRGQQATLRCSPISGHTSVYWYQQALGLGLQFLLWYDEGEERNRGNFPPRFSGRQFPNYSSELNVNALELEDSALYLCASSSEAPRRGYTFGSGTRLTVV.

V usage is TRBV5-1 and J usage is TRBJ2-5; 13 bases agree with TRBD2. The CDR3 is 16 amino acids. With V trimmed by 5 bases and J by 1 base, 5 bases remained unmatched. CDR1 and CDR2 (germline): SGHRS, YFSETQ. DNA for the CDR3: TGCGCCAGCAGTCGAGGACTAGCGGGAGCCCAAGAGACCCAGTACTTC. Its protein product is CASSRGLAGAQETQYF.

This rearrangement joins TRBV19 to TRBJ2-7; 12 positions match TRBD2. The germline V gene has CDR1 LNHDA and CDR2 SQIVND (reference sequence). This CDR3 has 14 residues. The trim removed 6 bases at V and 2 bases at J, leaving 2 bases unmatched. CDR3 region: CASSSSGRAYEQYF. DNA of the CDR3: TGTGCCAGTAGCTCTAGCGGGAGGGCCTACGAGCAGTACTTC.

This sequence joins TRBV4-2 and TRBJ2-1; unclear D gene. The CDR3 has 11 amino acids. The germline V and J ends were trimmed by 1 base and 10 bases, with 5 bases remaining between them. The germline gives CDR1 LGHNA, CDR2 YNFKEQ. This CDR3 is CASSQGPEQFF. As DNA, the CDR3 is TGTGCCAGCAGCCAAGGGCCCGAGCAGTTCTTC.

This clone was seen more than once but under ten times. The chain couples TRBV2 to TRBJ2-1, with 11 positions matching TRBD2. The CDR3 sequence is 15 residues long. Germline values: CDR1 SNHLY, CDR2 FYNNEI. V was clipped by 6 bases and J by 9 bases; unmatched bases: 10. CDR3 nucleotide sequence: TGTGCCAGCAGCATCACTAGCGGGAGTGTAGGTGAGCAGTTCTTC. Its protein product is CASSITSGSVGEQFF.

The rearrangement joins TRBV6-5 to TRBJ2-7, with 7 bases identical to TRBD1. The ends lost 4 bases at V and 2 bases at J; junction bases unmatched: 2. The CDR3 loop spans 13 amino acids. The germline gives CDR1 MNHEY, CDR2 SVGAGI. CDR3 sequence reads: CASSWTGAYEQYF. In DNA form, the CDR3 reads TGTGCCAGCAGTTGGACAGGAGCCTACGAGCAGTACTTC.

The table lists this clone with a count of one. CDR3 sequence reads: CASRASGRGEQFF. As DNA, the CDR3 is TGTGCCAGCAGGGCGAGCGGGAGAGGTGAGCAGTTCTTC. This chain connects TRBV28 to TRBJ2-1; TRBD2 matches 8 bases. The V and J ends lost 6 bases and 9 bases, in that order; junction bases with no gene match: 7. The germline V gene encodes CDR1 MDHEN and CDR2 SYDVKM. The CDR3 is 13 residues long.

V gene TRBV4-1 combines with J gene TRBJ2-3; 8 bases agree with TRBD2. Trimming removed 2 bases from V and 0 bases from J; junction bases left unmatched: 4. Germline loops: CDR1 MGHRA, CDR2 YSYEKL. The CDR3 extends over 16 amino acids. DNA of the CDR3: TGCGCCAGCAGCCAAAATCCTAGCGGGAGCACAGATACGCAGTATTTT. Amino acids: CASSQNPSGSTDTQYF.

The V call is TRBV6-6, the J call TRBJ2-3; D may be TRBD2 (6 bases). The CDR3 covers 15 residues. With 7 bases removed from V and 4 bases from J, the gap between germline ends came to 18 bases. Germline CDR1 is MNHNY and CDR2 is SVGAGI (reference sequence). The CDR3 DNA is TGTGCCAGCAATCCACAGACAGCTAGCGCAGATACGCAGTATTTT. Translation: CASNPQTASADTQYF.

The genes are TRBV28 and TRBJ2-7, with 7 bases aligning to TRBD1. Germline V CDR1 and CDR2: MDHEN, SYDVKM. With V trimmed by 5 bases and J by 3 bases, 10 bases remained unmatched. The CDR3 contains 15 residues. As DNA, the CDR3 is TGTGCCAGCAGTGGAAATCGGGACAGAGTCTACGAGCAGTACTTC. It translates to CASSGNRDRVYEQYF.

This CDR3 is CASSEGQGATDTQYF. Here the CDR3 DNA reads TGTGCCAGCAGTGAAGGACAGGGGGCCACAGATACGCAGTATTTT. V usage is TRBV6-1 and J usage is TRBJ2-3, with 10 bases lining up with TRBD1. Trimming cost V 1 base and J 2 bases; bases outside gene matches: 0. Germline V gives CDR1 MNHNS, CDR2 SASEGT. The CDR3 loop spans 15 amino acids.

This clone was observed a handful of times. CDR3 amino acids: CASRRLVSNQPQHF. In DNA, the CDR3 is TGTGCCAGCAGGAGGTTAGTTAGCAATCAGCCCCAGCATTTT. V is TRBV2 and J is TRBJ1-5; no reliable D call. Germline loops: CDR1 SNHLY, CDR2 FYNNEI. V lost 6 bases, J lost 0 bases, and 9 bases lay in between. The CDR3 covers 14 residues.

A single count supports this clone. One junction end disagrees with the germline gene, perhaps due to a read error. The V gene is TRBV7-3, the J gene TRBJ2-1; 10 positions agree with TRBD1. The CDR3 is 16 residues long. Germline V gene lookup returns CDR1 SGHTA and CDR2 FQGTGA. The CDR3 loop is CASSLQPGQGIDEQLF. Written as DNA, the CDR3 is TGTGCCAGCAGCCTGCAGCCGGGACAGGGGATCGATGAGCAGCTCTTC.

This clone was picked up one time. The chain recombines TRBV18 with TRBJ2-7; TRBD1 matches 8 bases. J lost 6 bases, V lost 3 bases, and 16 bases had no gene match. Germline assignment: CDR1 KGHSH and CDR2 LQKENI. This CDR3 is 17 amino acids long. CDR3: CASSPPQGANVGGEQYF. The CDR3 coding sequence is TGTGCCAGCTCACCGCCGCAGGGGGCGAATGTAGGGGGCGAGCAGTACTTC.

V is TRBV5-1 and J is TRBJ2-1, with D possibly being TRBD1 (7 bases). V was clipped by 7 bases and J by 6 bases, with 11 bases between them. The CDR3 runs 12 residues. Germline V gene data show CDR1 as SGHRS and CDR2 as YFSETQ. The CDR3 region is CASGRGVNEQFF. The CDR3 DNA is TGCGCCAGCGGCAGGGGGGTCAATGAGCAGTTCTTC.

The chain has TRBV13 and TRBJ1-2; 9 bases are shared with TRBD1. Germline V gene data show CDR1 as PRHDT and CDR2 as FYEKMQ (reference sequence). The length of the CDR3 is 14 residues. Losses at the gene ends were 5 bases for V and 8 bases for J; bases not matched to a gene: 9. CDR3 DNA sequence: TGTGCCAGCAGCGCAAACACAGGGGGCTGCGGCTACACCTTC. Translating it yields CASSANTGGCGYTF.

V usage is TRBV18 and J usage is TRBJ1-1; possible D gene TRBD1, 6 bases. V lost 8 bases, J lost 3 bases, and 10 bases lay in between. The CDR3 sequence is 12 residues long. Germline assignment: CDR1 KGHSH and CDR2 LQKENI. This chain's CDR3 is CASVPGDTEAFF. CDR3 DNA sequence: TGTGCCAGCGTCCCAGGGGACACTGAAGCTTTCTTT.

The CDR3 region has the DNA TGTGCCAGCAACCCCGGGACTAACTCCTACAATGAGCAGTTCTTC. It codes for CASNPGTNSYNEQFF. The chain uses TRBV27 and TRBJ2-1, with 7 bases lining up with TRBD2. The germline V gene encodes CDR1 MNHEY and CDR2 SMNVEV (reference sequence). Germline trimming cut 7 bases from V and 0 bases from J; bases unmatched to any gene: 6. The CDR3 totals 15 residues.

The rearrangement joins TRBV5-5 to TRBJ1-5, with TRBD1 identical over 8 bases. The junction had 16 bases not matched to a gene; V was cut back by 4 bases and J by 4 bases. CDR1 is SGHKS and CDR2 is YYEKEE in the germline V gene (reference sequence). This CDR3 has 18 amino acids. CDR3 sequence reads: CASSQGGFGQGANQPQHF. CDR3 sequence (DNA): TGTGCCAGCAGCCAGGGGGGATTTGGGCAGGGGGCTAATCAGCCCCAGCATTTT.

The DNA of the CDR3 is TGTGCCACGCAGGGCTCAAGAGGTAGCGGGAGCTCCTACGAGCAGTACTTC. Protein sequence: CATQGSRGSGSSYEQYF. The chain has TRBV28 and TRBJ2-7, with TRBD2 identical over 9 bases. Germline CDR1 is MDHEN and CDR2 is SYDVKM. CDR3 length: 17 amino acids. With V trimmed by 10 bases and J by 0 bases, 16 bases remained unmatched. Based on the CDR3 plus reference TRBV28 and TRBJ2-7, the full variable domain is DVKVTQSSRYLVKRTGEKVFLECVQDMDHENMFWYRQDPGLGLRLIYFSYDVKMKEKGDIPEGYSVSREKKERFSLILESASTNQTSMYLCATQGSRGSGSSYEQYFGPGTRLTVT.

The chain recombines TRBV6-5 with TRBJ1-4; 9 nucleotides line up with TRBD1. The CDR3 totals 16 residues. Per germline, CDR1 MNHEY and CDR2 SVGAGI. Trimming removed 2 bases from V and 8 bases from J; junction bases left unmatched: 9. The DNA of the CDR3 is TGTGCCAGCAGTTACCGAGCCGGGACAGGGCCCGAAAAACTGTTTTTT. Translation: CASSYRAGTGPEKLFF.

Remarks on this clone: At the DNA level, this CDR3 is encoded by other sequences in the same sample as well. V and J are TRBV5-1 and TRBJ2-3; D is undetermined. The CDR3 contains 16 residues. The germline gives CDR1 SGHRS, CDR2 YFSETQ. The V gene lost 0 bases and the J gene lost 5 bases, with 16 bases spanning the gap. The CDR3 loop reads CASSLAASNSGDTQYF. The CDR3 DNA is TGCGCCAGCAGCTTGGCGGCTAGTAATTCGGGAGATACGCAGTATTTT.

The V call is TRBV12-5, the J call TRBJ2-3; 8 nucleotides line up with TRBD2. Per the germline V gene, CDR1 is LGHNT and CDR2 is FRNRAP. The ends lost 2 bases at V and 4 bases at J; junction bases unmatched: 5. The CDR3 runs to 15 residues. The CDR3 protein is CASGLSRTSSDTQYF. The CDR3 DNA reads TGTGCTAGTGGTTTGTCCCGGACTAGCTCAGATACGCAGTATTTT.

The rearrangement joins TRBV7-8 to TRBJ2-1; 13 positions match TRBD2. This CDR3 comprises 18 residues. V trimming: 0 bases; J trimming: 8 bases; junction bases outside the gene matches: 10. CDR1 SGHVS and CDR2 FQNEAQ come from the germline V gene. CDR3 sequence reads: CASSLAITSGRALDEQFF. The DNA of the CDR3 is TGTGCCAGCAGCTTAGCGATTACTAGCGGGAGGGCCCTGGATGAGCAGTTCTTC.

The chain combines TRBV29-1 with TRBJ2-5; 12 bases are a match to TRBD2. CDR3 length: 14 residues. The trim removed 4 bases at V and 5 bases at J, leaving 5 bases unmatched. Germline CDR1 is SQVTM and CDR2 is ANQGSEA. The CDR3, as DNA: TGCAGCGTTGTGACTAGCGGGAGTGCTGAGACCCAGTACTTC. Amino acid sequence: CSVVTSGSAETQYF.

The chain has TRBV20-1 and TRBJ2-7, with D perhaps TRBD1 (5 bases). Germline V gene data show CDR1 as DFQATT and CDR2 as SNEGSKA (reference sequence). The CDR3 covers 11 residues. V lost 1 base and J 6 bases, leaving 7 bases between the germline ends. The CDR3 DNA reads TGCAGTGCTAGAGGCCAGGGCGAGCAGTACTTC. This sequence encodes CSARGQGEQYF.

The chain has TRBV15 and TRBJ1-2, with 7 bases lining up with TRBD1. Per germline, CDR1 LNHNV and CDR2 YYDKDF (reference sequence). The length of the CDR3 is 15 residues. After removal of 1 base from V and 4 bases from J, the junction contained 6 bases not matched to a gene. The CDR3 sequence is CATSRVRTGPYGYTF. In DNA, the CDR3 is TGTGCCACCAGCAGAGTTAGGACAGGTCCCTATGGCTACACCTTC.